Listed below are T cell receptor beta chains from one sample, sequenced in a study of CD8 T cells in Susac syndrome. One entry per CDR3 protein results from TCRdb running MiXCR on the immunoSEQ multiplex PCR reads. The data show some 140,000 distinct CDR3 sequences, under 95% seen once. The sequenced material came from CD8+ T cells from PBMCs. Source of these receptors: a human donor with multiple sclerosis. Each CDR3 is given with its conserved first and last residue. The D gene is left open where the match is weak. Size tells how often a clone was seen (once, few, many) or the class of an expanded clone, and some rows leave it out.

v_call: TRBV5-5
d_call: TRBD1
clone_size: NA
j_call: TRBJ1-4
cdr3_nt: TGTGCCAGCAGCCGGACAGGGCCTCAAGAGGAACTGTTTTTT
cdr3_aa: CASSRTGPQEELFF

v_call: TRBV29-1
d_call: NA
clone_size: NA
j_call: TRBJ2-3
cdr3_nt: TGCAGCGTTGAGGGGGTAGGCTTTAGCACAGATACGCAGTATTTT
cdr3_aa: CSVEGVGFSTDTQYF

v_call: TRBV7-2
d_call: NA
clone_size: NA
j_call: TRBJ1-1
cdr3_nt: TGTGCCAGCAGCCCGCCTATGGGCACTGAAGCTTTCTTT
cdr3_aa: CASSPPMGTEAFF

v_call: TRBV20-1
d_call: NA
clone_size: NA
j_call: TRBJ2-5
cdr3_nt: TGCAGTGCTTGCCCCCGGGTAGCGTACCACCAAGAGACCCAGTACTTC
cdr3_aa: CSACPRVAYHQETQYF

v_call: TRBV27
d_call: NA
clone_size: NA
j_call: TRBJ2-6
cdr3_nt: TGTGCCAGCACCCTTGTAGGGACTTCTGGGGCCAACGTCCTGACTTTC
cdr3_aa: CASTLVGTSGANVLTF

v_call: TRBV4-3
d_call: NA
clone_size: NA
j_call: TRBJ1-2
cdr3_nt: TGCGCCAGCAGCCAAGGCCCGAGCCTGAAAAATGGCTACACCTTC
cdr3_aa: CASSQGPSLKNGYTF

v_call: TRBV27
d_call: NA
clone_size: NA
j_call: TRBJ1-1
cdr3_nt: TGTGCCAGCTCACCCCAGGGGACTGAAGCTTTCTTT
cdr3_aa: CASSPQGTEAFF

v_call: TRBV30
d_call: TRBD1
clone_size: NA
j_call: TRBJ2-1
cdr3_nt: TGTGCCTGGAGCCATGGAGACAGGGGTTTTTCCAATGAGCAGTTCTTC
cdr3_aa: CAWSHGDRGFSNEQFF

v_call: TRBV19
d_call: NA
clone_size: NA
j_call: TRBJ2-3
cdr3_nt: TGTGCCAGTACCCCCAGTGGGCTGTTTAGCACAGATACGCAGTATTTT
cdr3_aa: CASTPSGLFSTDTQYF

v_call: TRBV29-1
d_call: NA
clone_size: NA
j_call: TRBJ2-5
cdr3_nt: TGCAGCGTTGAAGAAGGGTGGGAGACCCAGTACTTC
cdr3_aa: CSVEEGWETQYF

v_call: TRBV6-2/TRBV6-3
d_call: NA
clone_size: NA
j_call: TRBJ1-5
cdr3_nt: TGTGCCAGCACCCAGACGGGCCTGGGCAATCAGCCCCAGCATTTT
cdr3_aa: CASTQTGLGNQPQHF

v_call: TRBV28
d_call: NA
clone_size: NA
j_call: TRBJ2-1
cdr3_nt: TGTGCCAGCAGTTCCGTATATCTTGAGCAGTTCTTC
cdr3_aa: CASSSVYLEQFF

v_call: TRBV5-6
d_call: NA
clone_size: once
j_call: TRBJ1-2
cdr3_nt: TGTGCCAGCAGCCCGGACAGCGCTAACTATGGCTACACCTTC
cdr3_aa: CASSPDSANYGYTF

v_call: TRBV14
d_call: NA
clone_size: NA
j_call: TRBJ2-7
cdr3_nt: TGTGCCAGCAGCCAAGGTCAGGGGCCCTACGAGCAGTACTTC
cdr3_aa: CASSQGQGPYEQYF

v_call: TRBV15
d_call: NA
clone_size: NA
j_call: TRBJ2-7
cdr3_nt: TGTGCCACCAGCAGAGGGGAGACTGCGCGGGGATACGAGCAGTACTTC
cdr3_aa: CATSRGETARGYEQYF

v_call: TRBV5-1
d_call: NA
clone_size: NA
j_call: TRBJ2-7
cdr3_nt: TGCGCCAGCAGCTCGGGCTTAGCTACCTACGAGCAGTACTTC
cdr3_aa: CASSSGLATYEQYF

v_call: TRBV13
d_call: NA
clone_size: NA
j_call: TRBJ1-4
cdr3_nt: TGTGCCAGCAGCTCCCAGGAACGGGGGAATGAAAAACTGTTTTTT
cdr3_aa: CASSSQERGNEKLFF